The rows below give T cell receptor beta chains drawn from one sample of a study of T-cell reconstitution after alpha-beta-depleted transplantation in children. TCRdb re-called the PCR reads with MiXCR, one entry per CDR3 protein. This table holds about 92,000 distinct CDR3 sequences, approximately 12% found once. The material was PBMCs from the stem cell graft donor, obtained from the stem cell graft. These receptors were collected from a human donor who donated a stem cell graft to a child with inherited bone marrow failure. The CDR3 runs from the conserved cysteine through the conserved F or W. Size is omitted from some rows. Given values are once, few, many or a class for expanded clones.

CDR3: CSAGQGSTDTQYF; J: TRBJ2-3; V: TRBV20-1; size: many
CDR3: CAISEPNMDFTTDTQYF; J: TRBJ2-3; V: TRBV10-3; size: many
CDR3: CASSQEVGGGRAKTQYF; J: TRBJ2-5; V: TRBV4-2; size: many
CDR3: CASSDPLGGPNEQFF; J: TRBJ2-1; V: TRBV6-1; size: many
CDR3: CASSFRRVKETQYF; J: TRBJ2-5; V: TRBV7-8; size: many
CDR3: CASSPPRGRNQETQYF; J: TRBJ2-5; V: TRBV12-3/TRBV12-4; size: many
CDR3: CASSPKGGLVNTGELFF; J: TRBJ2-2; V: TRBV7-3; size: many
CDR3: CATSDQDWRGVDTQYF; J: TRBJ2-3; V: TRBV24-1; size: many
CDR3: CASSLSPWGVDGYTF; J: TRBJ1-2; V: TRBV28; size: few
CDR3: CSAIRTSGGEQFF; J: TRBJ2-1; V: TRBV20-1; size: many
CDR3: CASSQDGTGYQPQHF; J: TRBJ1-5; V: TRBV4-3; size: many
CDR3: CASSLDDRGWYEQFF; J: TRBJ2-1; V: TRBV5-5; size: few
CDR3: CSAREGGLGEAFF; J: TRBJ1-1; V: TRBV20-1; size: many
CDR3: CASSWTLPGELFF; J: TRBJ2-2; V: TRBV5-1; size: many
CDR3: CASSGTSGGVGYNEQFF; J: TRBJ2-1; V: TRBV28; size: medium-sized
CDR3: CASSLIQNQETQYF; J: TRBJ2-5; V: TRBV28; size: many
CDR3: CSATTGGGGYGYTF; J: TRBJ1-2; V: TRBV20-1; size: .
CDR3: CASSFDRGREAFF; J: TRBJ1-1; V: TRBV7-2; size: many
CDR3: CASSQGVSGKEQFF; J: TRBJ2-1; V: TRBV4-3; size: many
CDR3: CASSLVGRRFINTGELFF; J: TRBJ2-2; V: TRBV7-2; size: many
CDR3: CARTCQGRGEDTQYF; J: TRBJ2-5; V: TRBV23-1; size: few
CDR3: CASSLKNTDTQYF; J: TRBJ2-3; V: TRBV5-4; size: few
CDR3: CASSPSGSSYNEQFF; J: TRBJ2-1; V: TRBV12-3/TRBV12-4; size: .
CDR3: CASGTSATYNEQFF; J: TRBJ2-1; V: TRBV7-2; size: .
CDR3: CATSDPGQGGYGYTF; J: TRBJ1-2; V: TRBV24-1; size: few
CDR3: CASSLSAGVSGELFF; J: TRBJ2-2; V: TRBV7-3; size: many
CDR3: CASSPRGGGRPDTQYF; J: TRBJ2-3; V: TRBV12-3/TRBV12-4; size: .
CDR3: CATSRQGPGELFF; J: TRBJ2-2; V: TRBV15; size: many
CDR3: CASSLGTGSTEAFF; J: TRBJ1-1; V: TRBV5-1; size: many
CDR3: CASSLRRGAGDLFF; J: TRBJ2-2; V: TRBV7-3; size: .
CDR3: CASSSWAGDLKTQYF; J: TRBJ2-5; V: TRBV28; size: many
CDR3: CASSFTHRVGNEQFF; J: TRBJ2-1; V: TRBV27; size: many
CDR3: CASSRAGGQETQYF; J: TRBJ2-5; V: TRBV7-9; size: many